Described below is a single T cell receptor beta chain sequence and its context. Clones were read by immunoSEQ multiplex PCR, and TCRdb kept only the in-frame ones, dropping some. The sample lists approximately 280,000 clones, approximately 82% occurring once. The data were obtained in a study of blood T cell repertoires in COVID-19. Overall study context: Sources were T cells, B-cell-depleted T cells, or PBMCs; the material itself was cDNA or gDNA.

Germline V CDR1 and CDR2: ENHRY, SYGVKD. The CDR3 has 12 residues. V was clipped by 3 bases and J by 4 bases, with 4 bases between them. The rearrangement links TRBV10-3 to TRBJ2-1; D uncertain. The clonotype originates from a man aged 35 to 55 who had been exposed to COVID-19. The source material was PBMCs or T cells enriched from blood (not recorded which). The CDR3 coding sequence is TGTGCCATCAGTGACAGTTACAATGAGCAGTTCTTC. Its protein is CAISDSYNEQFF.